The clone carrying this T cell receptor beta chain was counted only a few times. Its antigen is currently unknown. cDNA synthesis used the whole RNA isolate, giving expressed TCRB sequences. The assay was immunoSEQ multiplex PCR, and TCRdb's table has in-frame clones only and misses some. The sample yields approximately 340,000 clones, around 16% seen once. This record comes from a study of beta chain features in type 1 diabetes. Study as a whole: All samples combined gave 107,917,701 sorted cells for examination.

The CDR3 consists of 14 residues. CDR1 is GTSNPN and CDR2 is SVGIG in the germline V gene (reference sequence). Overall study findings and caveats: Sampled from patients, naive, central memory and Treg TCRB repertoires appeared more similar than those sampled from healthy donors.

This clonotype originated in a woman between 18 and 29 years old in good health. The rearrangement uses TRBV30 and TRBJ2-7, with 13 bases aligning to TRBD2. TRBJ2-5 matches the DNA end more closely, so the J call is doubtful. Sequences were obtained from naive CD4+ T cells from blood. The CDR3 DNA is TGTGCCTGGAGACGGGGACTAGCGGGGGAGACCCAGTACTTC. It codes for CAWRRGLAGETQYF.